These 29 T cell receptor beta chains came from one sample sequenced in a study of T cell clusters in autoimmune cytopenias. One tube held mixed TRB-A and TRB-B primer pools for touch-down PCR. Using the multiplex PCR reads, TCRdb records one entry per CDR3 protein without DNA. The sample's table shows about 5,500 distinct CDR3 sequences. Approximately 36,000 genome equivalents of blood DNA were amplified for TRB. This same sample was also part of a study on T cell repertoires in aging, cancer and after chemotherapy.

Material: peripheral blood. All receptors come from a human donor in good health.

The J gene is TRBJ2-3, the V gene TRBV12-3 or TRBV12-4; the D call from TCRdb, TRBD1, cannot be confirmed without DNA. The CDR3 sequence is 14 residues long. The CDR3 loop reads CASRKTGSTDTQYF.

The chain links TRBV5-6 to TRBJ1-5. The CDR3 length is 16 residues. CDR1 and CDR2 from the germline V gene are SGHDT and YYEEEE. The CDR3 is CASSVGSPREVQPQHF.

Considering frequency, this clonotype is medium-sized (0.01 to 0.1%). The J gene is TRBJ2-2, the V gene TRBV7-6; as DNA is missing, the TRBD1 call by TCRdb cannot be tested. The CDR3 covers 14 residues. In germline, CDR1 is SGHVS, CDR2 FNYEAQ. The CDR3 protein is CASNEGQNTGELFF.

This clonotype is deemed medium-sized by its frequency. The V gene is TRBV6-1, the J gene TRBJ2-6; TCRdb's D call of TRBD1 is untestable without DNA. CDR1 is MNHNS, CDR2 SASEGT, per germline. The CDR3 contains 14 residues. CDR3 in amino acids: CASSAGAGANVLTF.

This rearrangement joins TRBV15 to TRBJ1-1; the TRBD1 assignment by TCRdb is unverifiable without DNA. The V gene's germline CDR1 is LNHNV and CDR2 YYDKDF (reference sequence). This CDR3 has 14 amino acids. The CDR3 spells CATSIQGVNTEAFF.

This clonotype registers medium-sized by frequency. This chain links TRBV5-1 with TRBJ1-2. Germline CDR1 reads SGHRS; CDR2 reads YFSETQ. This CDR3 contains 13 residues. The CDR3 is CATRADGNYGYTF. Based on the CDR3 plus reference TRBV5-1 and TRBJ1-2, the full variable domain is KAGVTQTPRYLIKTRGQQVTLSCSPISGHRSVSWYQQTPGQGLQFLFEYFSETQRNKGNFPGRFSGRQFSNSRSEMNVSTLELGDSALYLCATRADGNYGYTFGSGTRLTVV.

This chain joins TRBV15 and TRBJ2-4; TCRdb designates TRBD2, a call that cannot be tested without DNA. Per germline, CDR1 LNHNV and CDR2 YYDKDF (reference sequence). The CDR3 totals 17 residues. CDR3 region: CATSRVSTSGLWNIQYF.

By frequency, this clonotype registers medium-sized. V is TRBV6-1 and J is TRBJ2-3; TCRdb's D call, TRBD1, is unchecked because there is no DNA. Germline loops: CDR1 MNHNS, CDR2 SASEGT. There are 13 residues in the CDR3. The CDR3 sequence: CASNNRRTDTQYF.

Judged by frequency, this clonotype is medium-sized. The genes are TRBV11-2 and TRBJ2-7; TCRdb lists TRBD1, though no DNA is available to test this call. The CDR3 length is 16 residues. CDR1 is SGHAT and CDR2 is FQNNGV in the germline V gene. CDR3 in amino acids: CASRKGGTRLSYEQYF.

The CDR3 sequence: CASTRGARSDYGYTF. V usage is TRBV6-1 and J usage is TRBJ1-2. Germline V gives CDR1 MNHNS, CDR2 SASEGT. This CDR3 is built from 15 residues.

This clonotype registers medium-sized by frequency. The chain links TRBV6-1 to TRBJ1-2. CDR1 is MNHNS, CDR2 SASEGT, per germline. This CDR3 region has 13 residues. CDR3 sequence: CASREGGSYGYTF.

By frequency, this clonotype is medium-sized. The chain links TRBV12-3 or TRBV12-4 to TRBJ1-6. This CDR3 has 14 residues. This CDR3 is CASSLQGPNSPLHF.

This clonotype is classed as medium-sized (0.01 to 0.1%) by frequency. The V call is TRBV19, the J call TRBJ1-5; there is no DNA to check the TCRdb D call of TRBD1. Germline lookup yields CDR1 LNHDA and CDR2 SQIVND (reference sequence). This CDR3 comprises 15 residues. CDR3: CASSLAGDSNQPQHF.

By frequency, this clonotype is large. The rearrangement joins TRBV29-1 to TRBJ2-2; TCRdb calls TRBD1, which cannot be checked without DNA. The germline gives CDR1 SQVTM, CDR2 ANQGSEA. This CDR3 is built from 13 residues. This CDR3 reads CSVGTGNTGELFF.

This CDR3 reads CASSQDLGAGSPLHF. The chain recombines TRBV4-3 with TRBJ1-6; TCRdb selects TRBD1, and the lack of DNA leaves this call unchecked. In germline, CDR1 is LGHNA, CDR2 YSLEER. This CDR3 is built from 15 residues.

This clonotype shows up as medium-sized by frequency. The CDR3 sequence: CASSPTGAGNTIYF. The rearrangement uses TRBV5-4 and TRBJ1-3; the D call from TCRdb, TRBD1, cannot be confirmed without DNA. Germline V CDR1 and CDR2: SGHNT, YYREEE (reference sequence). The CDR3 is 14 amino acids. The whole variable domain, filled in from reference TRBV5-4 and TRBJ1-3, reads ETGVTQSPTHLIKTRGQQVTLRCSSQSGHNTVSWYQQALGQGPQFIFQYYREEENGRGNFPPRFSGLQFPNYSSELNVNALELDDSALYLCASSPTGAGNTIYFGEGSWLTVV.

This sequence joins TRBV20-1 and TRBJ2-7. The CDR3 totals 11 residues. From germline, CDR1 is DFQATT and CDR2 SNEGSKA (reference sequence). The CDR3 protein is CSAKKVYEQYF.

This clonotype is identified as medium-sized (0.01 to 0.1%) from frequency. The V and J genes are TRBV6-1 and TRBJ1-5; the D gene TCRdb calls, TRBD1, cannot be checked with no DNA. This CDR3 region has 16 residues. Germline CDR1 MNHNS, CDR2 SASEGT. The chain's CDR3 is CASSEALDGPSGAQHF.

This clonotype is labeled medium-sized based on frequency. The chain uses TRBV15 and TRBJ2-6. Germline lookup yields CDR1 LNHNV and CDR2 YYDKDF (reference sequence). The CDR3 covers 15 residues. This chain's CDR3 is CATSRGGSGANVLTF.

This clonotype registers medium-sized by frequency. The rearrangement uses TRBV5-4 and TRBJ1-4. The CDR3 totals 15 residues. CDR1 and CDR2 from the germline V gene are SGHNT and YYREEE (reference sequence). The CDR3 reads CASSLGRPTNEKLFF.

J is TRBJ2-7 and V is TRBV5-4; TCRdb's D call, TRBD1, is unchecked because there is no DNA. The CDR3 length is 15 residues. Germline loops: CDR1 SGHNT, CDR2 YYREEE (reference sequence). The CDR3: CASSPWGGLDYEQYF.

Considering frequency, this clonotype is medium-sized. The chain is built from TRBV6-2 or TRBV6-3 and TRBJ1-5; as DNA is missing, the TRBD1 call by TCRdb cannot be tested. CDR3 size: 13 residues. Germline CDR1 and CDR2: MNHEY and SVGEGT. CDR3 protein: CASSEDPRGPQHF.

By frequency, this clonotype registers medium-sized. The chain couples TRBV10-3 to TRBJ1-4; the D gene TCRdb calls, TRBD1, cannot be checked with no DNA. CDR3 length: 13 residues. Germline CDR1 and CDR2: ENHRY and SYGVKD. The CDR3 loop reads CAIRDRADEKLFF.

This chain joins TRBV12-3 or TRBV12-4 and TRBJ2-5; TCRdb lists TRBD1, though no DNA is available to test this call. The CDR3 length is 14 residues. The CDR3 protein is CASSRLTGQETQYF.

This clonotype is labeled medium-sized based on frequency. The chain has TRBV19 and TRBJ2-7; TCRdb outputs TRBD2, but without DNA this stays unchecked. The CDR3 consists of 11 residues. Germline V gene sequence: CDR1 LNHDA, CDR2 SQIVND (reference sequence). CDR3 loop: CATTAGREQYF. Full variable domain (rest looked up from reference TRBV19 and TRBJ2-7): DGGITQSPKYLFRKEGQNVTLSCEQNLNHDAMYWYRQDPGQGLRLIYYSQIVNDFQKGDIAEGYSVSREKKESFPLTVTSAQKNPTAFYLCATTAGREQYFGPGTRLTVT.

This clonotype is labeled medium-sized based on frequency. This chain connects TRBV27 to TRBJ2-7; TCRdb's assignment of TRBD1 cannot be checked, as there is no DNA. Germline V lookup: CDR1 MNHEY, CDR2 SMNVEV (reference sequence). The CDR3 spans 12 residues. The CDR3: CASGPGDYEQYF.

This clonotype is medium-sized by frequency. The chain recombines TRBV19 with TRBJ2-2; without DNA, the TCRdb call of TRBD1 cannot be checked. CDR3 length: 14 residues. Germline-derived CDR1 and CDR2 are LNHDA and SQIVND (reference sequence). This CDR3 reads CASSFLQGRGELFF.

This clonotype is deemed medium-sized by its frequency. The chain links TRBV5-4 to TRBJ2-3; TCRdb reports TRBD1, a call that lacks DNA to check it against. CDR3 size: 13 residues. Per the germline V gene, CDR1 is SGHNT and CDR2 is YYREEE (reference sequence). The CDR3 is CASSLRGADTQYF.

The rearrangement joins TRBV9 to TRBJ2-1. The CDR3 has 16 amino acids. Germline lookup yields CDR1 SGDLS and CDR2 YYNGEE. The CDR3 sequence is CASSVEATSSYNEQFF.